This section outlines one T cell receptor (beta chain) sequence together with its context. CDR3 length: 13 residues. CDR1 and CDR2 from the germline V gene are SGHRS and YFSETQ. J gave up 2 bases and V 4 bases, and 1 base lay outside the gene matches. The entry originates in a study of radiation and T cells in renal cell carcinoma. Study-level information: Nephrectomy followed 15 Gy stereotactic body radiation by 4 weeks.

Libraries were prepared by immunoSEQ multiplex PCR; TCRdb keeps only in-frame clonotypes and omits some of them. The sample consists of about 50,000 clones, roughly 84% of them appearing once. Time point noted: baseline pretreatment blood. Stated treatment: 15 Gy SBRT to primary tumor, nephrectomy 4 weeks later. The sequence was obtained from a woman aged 70-85 years with renal cell carcinoma. The specimen was blood, collected from a patient whose treatment included radiotherapy and nephrectomy. The V and J genes are TRBV5-1 and TRBJ2-3; 7 positions agree with TRBD2. The CDR3: CASSTSVTDTQYF. Written as DNA, the CDR3 is TGCGCCAGCAGCACTAGCGTCACAGATACGCAGTATTTT.